Listed below are T cell receptor beta chains from one sample, sequenced in a study of T cell changes during pregnancy in multiple sclerosis. Clones were read by immunoSEQ multiplex PCR, and TCRdb kept only the in-frame ones, dropping some. Of about 59,000 clones in the sample, about 94% were seen once. The input for sequencing was CD8+ T cells from peripheral blood mononuclear cells, taken in the third trimester of pregnancy. All receptors derive from a female donor with multiple sclerosis, enrolled in a pregnancy study. Both conserved end residues are trimmed from each CDR3. Fields, in order: V gene, J gene, CDR3 protein.

v_call: TRBV6-1
j_call: TRBJ1-1
cdr3_aa: ASSPGRGGTEAF

v_call: TRBV27
j_call: TRBJ1-5
cdr3_aa: ASSLFRGNQSQH

v_call: TRBV7-9
j_call: TRBJ2-5
cdr3_aa: ASSLGLAGGETQY

v_call: TRBV9
j_call: TRBJ1-1
cdr3_aa: ASSVAGPEAF

v_call: TRBV30
j_call: TRBJ2-5
cdr3_aa: AWSRWETQETQY

v_call: TRBV2
j_call: TRBJ2-2
cdr3_aa: ATIGLAGPTSTGELF

v_call: TRBV28
j_call: TRBJ1-1
cdr3_aa: ASTEGGGGDSTEAF

v_call: TRBV9
j_call: TRBJ1-4
cdr3_aa: ASSIGTATNEKLF

v_call: TRBV29-1
j_call: TRBJ1-2
cdr3_aa: SVEDQDRANYGYT

v_call: TRBV29-1
j_call: TRBJ2-3
cdr3_aa: SVFLGQGGDTQY

v_call: TRBV4-3
j_call: TRBJ1-1
cdr3_aa: ASSQEFEGADTEAF

v_call: TRBV7-9
j_call: TRBJ2-7
cdr3_aa: ASSFGIAGGEGEQY

v_call: TRBV2
j_call: TRBJ1-2
cdr3_aa: AREVNPGQLTEGYT

v_call: TRBV9
j_call: TRBJ1-1
cdr3_aa: ASSAGTGITEAF

v_call: TRBV27
j_call: TRBJ2-7
cdr3_aa: ASSLGRGAYEQY

v_call: TRBV27
j_call: TRBJ2-3
cdr3_aa: ASSAYTDTQY

v_call: TRBV5-4
j_call: TRBJ2-7
cdr3_aa: ASSLDRGAVGEQY

v_call: TRBV27
j_call: TRBJ2-5
cdr3_aa: ASSLFYGVRETQY

v_call: TRBV25-1
j_call: TRBJ2-1
cdr3_aa: ASRATGGNEQF

v_call: TRBV7-8
j_call: TRBJ1-1
cdr3_aa: ASSSQMDSSNTEAF

v_call: TRBV29-1
j_call: TRBJ1-2
cdr3_aa: SVWGAGGMDYGYT

v_call: TRBV19
j_call: TRBJ2-7
cdr3_aa: ASSTRTGTTYEQY

v_call: TRBV9
j_call: TRBJ2-1
cdr3_aa: ASSPRSGRALLNEQF

v_call: TRBV6-5
j_call: TRBJ1-1
cdr3_aa: ASSWLTGNTEAF

v_call: TRBV5-6
j_call: TRBJ2-2
cdr3_aa: ASSLDSTLNTGELF

v_call: TRBV5-1
j_call: TRBJ2-3
cdr3_aa: ASSWSEGVESTDTQY

v_call: TRBV7-9
j_call: TRBJ2-5
cdr3_aa: ASSLVRETQY

v_call: TRBV4-2
j_call: TRBJ2-7
cdr3_aa: ASSHTLSFDTEQY

v_call: TRBV4-1
j_call: TRBJ1-1
cdr3_aa: ASSPGTGETEAF

v_call: TRBV11-2
j_call: TRBJ2-3
cdr3_aa: ASSYGLQWADTQY

v_call: TRBV7-9
j_call: TRBJ2-2
cdr3_aa: ASSLSATSGTTGELF

v_call: TRBV11-2
j_call: TRBJ2-7
cdr3_aa: ASSLAAGYYEQY

v_call: TRBV5-5
j_call: TRBJ1-1
cdr3_aa: ASSPGGDTEAF

v_call: TRBV7-9
j_call: TRBJ2-7
cdr3_aa: ASSLVGQGAVHEQY

v_call: TRBV6-6
j_call: TRBJ2-1
cdr3_aa: ASSPPGGRAYNEQF

v_call: TRBV6-5
j_call: TRBJ1-6
cdr3_aa: ASRQPYNSPLH

v_call: TRBV5-1
j_call: TRBJ2-3
cdr3_aa: ASGGATTGTDTQY

v_call: TRBV27
j_call: TRBJ1-4
cdr3_aa: ASSLTGVLFEEKLF

v_call: TRBV7-9
j_call: TRBJ2-7
cdr3_aa: ASSPGQTFSYEQY

v_call: TRBV19
j_call: TRBJ1-1
cdr3_aa: ASLGGAEAF

v_call: TRBV7-9
j_call: TRBJ2-7
cdr3_aa: ASSLGLDSYEQY

v_call: TRBV29-1
j_call: TRBJ2-2
cdr3_aa: SVEDREAGELF

v_call: TRBV5-6
j_call: TRBJ2-2
cdr3_aa: ASSEGLAGDSGELF

v_call: TRBV13
j_call: TRBJ1-2
cdr3_aa: ASSLGTGANYGYT

v_call: TRBV27
j_call: TRBJ2-7
cdr3_aa: ASSSGMGGGYEQY